This TCR beta chain was sequenced in a study of regulatory T cells in long-lasting Graves disease. Time point specified: newly diagnosed GD, antithyroid drugs for less than 3 months. Extracted PBMC RNA gave rise to the TCR library. Assembly of TCR beta libraries relied on iRepertoire HTBI primers together with Arm-PCR of CDR3 regions. TCRdb processed the multiplex PCR reads anew with MiXCR; each CDR3 protein has one entry. The data contain a few hundred thousand distinct CDR3 sequences, approximately 12% of them seen just once; the ten biggest clones take up 15% to 20%. This clonotype was counted at least ten times. Germline CDR1 is DFQATT and CDR2 is SNEGSKA (reference sequence). V shed 5 bases and J 5 bases; nucleotides not matched to a gene: 20. The CDR3 runs to 18 residues. These data were likewise used in another study, on T cells in Graves' hyperthyroidism and ophthalmopathy.

The chain couples TRBV20-1 to TRBJ2-7; 11 positions agree with TRBD2. This receptor was obtained from a woman between 18 and 29 years old with Graves disease. The source was peripheral blood mononuclear cells (PBMCs), collected at new diagnosis, from a patient treated with antithyroid drugs. In nucleotides, the CDR3 is TGCAGTGCTTCCACCTCGACTAGCGGGAATCAGTACTGGGACGAGCAGTACTTC. This translates into CSASTSTSGNQYWDEQYF.